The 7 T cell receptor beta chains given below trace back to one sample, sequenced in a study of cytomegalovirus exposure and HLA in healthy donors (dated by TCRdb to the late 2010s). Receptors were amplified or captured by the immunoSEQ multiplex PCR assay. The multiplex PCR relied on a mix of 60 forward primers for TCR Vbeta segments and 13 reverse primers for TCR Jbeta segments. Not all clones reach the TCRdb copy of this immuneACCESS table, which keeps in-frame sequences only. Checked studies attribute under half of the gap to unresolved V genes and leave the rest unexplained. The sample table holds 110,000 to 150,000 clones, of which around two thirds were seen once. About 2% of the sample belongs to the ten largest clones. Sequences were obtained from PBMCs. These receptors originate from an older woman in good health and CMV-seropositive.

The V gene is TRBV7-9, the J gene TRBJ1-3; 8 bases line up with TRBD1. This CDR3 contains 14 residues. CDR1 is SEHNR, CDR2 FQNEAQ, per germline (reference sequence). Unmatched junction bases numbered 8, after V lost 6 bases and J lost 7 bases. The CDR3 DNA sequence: TGTGCCAGCAGTACGACGGACAGGGCTAACACCATATATTTT. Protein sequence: CASSTTDRANTIYF.

The CDR3 protein is CASSFSLQGALMSDQPQHF. CDR3 nucleotides: TGTGCCAGCAGTTTCTCACTACAGGGGGCCCTAATGTCGGATCAGCCCCAGCATTTT. The genes are TRBV28 and TRBJ1-5; 9 bases line up with TRBD1. The CDR3 is made up of 19 amino acids. Looked up from germline, CDR1 is MDHEN and CDR2 is SYDVKM. The V segment lost 3 bases and the J segment 5 bases; nucleotides outside the gene matches: 17.

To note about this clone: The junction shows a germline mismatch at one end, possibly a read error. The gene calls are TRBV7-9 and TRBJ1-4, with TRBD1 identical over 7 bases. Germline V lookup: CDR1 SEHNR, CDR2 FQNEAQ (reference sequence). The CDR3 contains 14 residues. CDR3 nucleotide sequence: TGTGCCAGCACCTTAACAGGGGCTAATGAAAAACTGTTTTTT. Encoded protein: CASTLTGANEKLFF.

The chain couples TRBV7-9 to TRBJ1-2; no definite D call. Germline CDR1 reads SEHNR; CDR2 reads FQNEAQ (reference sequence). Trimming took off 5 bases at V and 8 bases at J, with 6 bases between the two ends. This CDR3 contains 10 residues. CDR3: CASSPRGYTF. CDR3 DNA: TGTGCCAGCAGCCCCCGGGGCTACACCTTC. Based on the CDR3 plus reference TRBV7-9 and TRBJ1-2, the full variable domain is DTGVSQNPRHKITKRGQNVTFRCDPISEHNRLYWYRQTLGQGPEFLTYFQNEAQLEKSRLLSDRFSAERPKGSFSTLEIQRTEQGDSAMYLCASSPRGYTFGSGTRLTVV.

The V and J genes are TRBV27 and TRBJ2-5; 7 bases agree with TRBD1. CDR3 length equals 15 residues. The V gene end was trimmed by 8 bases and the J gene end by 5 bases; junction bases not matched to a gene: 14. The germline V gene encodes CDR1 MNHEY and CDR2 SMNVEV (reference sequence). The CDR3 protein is CASSRSQTGKETQYF. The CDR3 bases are TGTGCCAGCTCCCGGTCCCAGACAGGGAAGGAGACCCAGTACTTC.

In DNA form, the CDR3 reads TGTGCCAGCAGCGTGTGGGGGCCCACAGATACGCAGTATTTT. Translation gives CASSVWGPTDTQYF. V is TRBV9 and J is TRBJ2-3; D is perhaps TRBD1 (6 bases). The CDR3 is 14 amino acids. V lost 2 bases to trimming and J lost 2 bases, with 9 bases between them. The germline gives CDR1 SGDLS, CDR2 YYNGEE.

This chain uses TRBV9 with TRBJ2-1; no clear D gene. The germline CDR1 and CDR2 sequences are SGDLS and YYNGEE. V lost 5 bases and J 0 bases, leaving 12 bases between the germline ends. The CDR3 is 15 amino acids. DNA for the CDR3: TGTGCCAGCAGTTCTCATCCTAGCTCCTACAATGAGCAGTTCTTC. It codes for CASSSHPSSYNEQFF.